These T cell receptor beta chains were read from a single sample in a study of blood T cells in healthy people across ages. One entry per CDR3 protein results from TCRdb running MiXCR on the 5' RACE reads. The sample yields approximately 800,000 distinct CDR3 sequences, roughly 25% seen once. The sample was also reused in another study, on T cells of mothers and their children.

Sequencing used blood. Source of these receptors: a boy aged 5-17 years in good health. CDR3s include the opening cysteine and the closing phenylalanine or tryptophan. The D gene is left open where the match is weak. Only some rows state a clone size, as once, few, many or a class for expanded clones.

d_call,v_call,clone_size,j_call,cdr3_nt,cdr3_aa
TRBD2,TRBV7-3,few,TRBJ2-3,TGTGCCAGCAGCCATAGCGGGAGTGGGGATACGCAGTATTTT,CASSHSGSGDTQYF
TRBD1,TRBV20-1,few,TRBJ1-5,TGCAGTGCTAGCGGACAGGGGGCGATTGGGCAGCCCCAGCATTTT,CSASGQGAIGQPQHF
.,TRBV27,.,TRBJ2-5,TGTGCCAGCAGTCTCTCCGGGAGCTCCTACGAGCAGTGCTTC,CASSLSGSSYEQCF
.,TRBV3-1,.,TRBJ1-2,TGTGCCAGCAGCCAAGATCTCACCTACTATGGCTACACCTTC,CASSQDLTYYGYTF
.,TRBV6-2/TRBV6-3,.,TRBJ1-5,TGTGCCAGCAGTCAACCAGGGGCCTTTGGTCAGCCCCAGCATTTT,CASSQPGAFGQPQHF
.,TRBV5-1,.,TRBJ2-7,TGCGCCAGCAGCATACGGACAGCCTACGAGCAGTACTTC,CASSIRTAYEQYF
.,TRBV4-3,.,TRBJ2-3,TGCGCCAGCAACCGTACCCCAGGGGAGGGCCGGGGCACAGATACGCAGTATTTT,CASNRTPGEGRGTDTQYF
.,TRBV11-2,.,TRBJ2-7,TGTGCCAGCAGCTTAAACAGGGATTTCTCCTACGAGCAGTACTTC,CASSLNRDFSYEQYF
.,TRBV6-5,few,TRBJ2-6,TGTGCCAGCAGACCCGGGACACCGGGGGCCAACGTCCTGACTTTC,CASRPGTPGANVLTF
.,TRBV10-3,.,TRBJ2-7,TGTGCCATCAGTGACGACGTATCCCAGCTCTACGAGCAGTACTTC,CAISDDVSQLYEQYF
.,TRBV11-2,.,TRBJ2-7,TGTGCCTGTAAACCGGCGCGGATCTACGAGCAGTACTTC,CACKPARIYEQYF
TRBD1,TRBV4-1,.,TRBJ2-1,TGCGCCAGCAGCCACGTCGGGACAGGGGTAAGGGATGAGCAGTTCTTC,CASSHVGTGVRDEQFF
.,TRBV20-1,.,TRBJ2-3,TGCAGTGCTGGGCAGGGGTACACAGATACGCAGTATTTT,CSAGQGYTDTQYF
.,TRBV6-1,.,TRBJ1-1,TGTGCCAGCAAAAGAGTCCCTGGAGACACTGAAGCTTTCTTT,CASKRVPGDTEAFF
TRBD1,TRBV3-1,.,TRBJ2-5,TGTGCCAGCGGCCAAGGGACAGAGGCCTTTACCGAGACCCAGTACTTC,CASGQGTEAFTETQYF
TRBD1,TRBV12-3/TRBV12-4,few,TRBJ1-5,TGTGCCAGCAGTGTACAGGGGGCGAGGCAGCCCCAGCATTTT,CASSVQGARQPQHF
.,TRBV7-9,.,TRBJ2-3,TGTGCCAGCAGCGACGTCGGCGGTAGCACAGATACGCAGTATTTT,CASSDVGGSTDTQYF
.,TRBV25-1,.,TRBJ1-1,TGTGCCAGCAGTGAGGGGGTTTTAACTGAATCTTTCTTT,CASSEGVLTESFF
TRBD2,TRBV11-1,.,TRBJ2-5,TGTGCCAGCAGGTCGAGACTAGCGGGGGCGGAAGAGACCCAGTACTTC,CASRSRLAGAEETQYF
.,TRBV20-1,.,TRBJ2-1,TGCAGTACACGGCTACCGACTTACAATGAGCAGTTCTTC,CSTRLPTYNEQFF
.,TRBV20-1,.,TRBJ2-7,TGCAGTGCTAGAGATTTTAAGGGTTCCTACGAGCAGTACTTC,CSARDFKGSYEQYF
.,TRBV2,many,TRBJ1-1,TGTGCCAGCAGGGCTGGACCAACTGAAGCTTTCTTT,CASRAGPTEAFF
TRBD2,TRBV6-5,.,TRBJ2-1,TGTGCCAGCGGGGCGGGAGGAGGCAATGAGCAGTTCTTC,CASGAGGGNEQFF